Reported below is one T cell receptor (beta chain). Trimming cost V 5 bases and J 2 bases, with 14 bases left between them. The CDR3 is 14 amino acids. Germline CDR1 SGHRS, CDR2 YFSETQ. Produced via immunoSEQ multiplex PCR; TCRdb's table is partial and in-frame only. The sample carries hundreds of thousands of clones, approximately 97% recorded once. This specimen belongs to a study of shared clonotypes between healthy human individuals. There were only Caucasian adults among the donors, and all lived in Nashville, Tennessee. This chain uses TRBV5-1 with TRBJ2-7; D unclear. Sequenced: naive CD4+ T cells sorted from blood. Subset noted: CD45RA+ positively selected. The origin of this receptor is a woman in her thirties in good health. CDR3 region: CASSLGMETYEQYF. In DNA form, the CDR3 reads TGCGCCAGCAGTCTGGGGATGGAGACCTACGAGCAGTACTTC.